Listed below are T cell receptor beta chains from one sample, sequenced in a study of blood T cell repertoires in COVID-19. TCRdb's table, derived via immunoSEQ multiplex PCR, lists solely in-frame clones and lacks some. This sample carries some 270,000 clones, roughly nine tenths of them seen once, and the ten largest clones take about 8.6%. Material for sequencing was peripheral blood. The receptors shown here come from a man in his forties or fifties with active or convalescent COVID-19. CDR3s include the opening cysteine and the closing phenylalanine or tryptophan. Fields, in order: V gene, J gene, clone size, D gene, CDR3 DNA, CDR3 protein. The D gene is left open where the match is weak. Size values are once, few and many counts, or a class for expanded clones, and some rows have none.

>TRBV9|TRBJ1-2|.|.
TGTGCCAGCAGCGCCAGACCGGACCCACCCCCAGGGACCTTC
CASSARPDPPPGTF
>TRBV9|TRBJ2-3|few|.
TGTGCCAGCAGCGCCTGGGGGGGCCTGGATACGCAGTATTTT
CASSAWGGLDTQYF
>TRBV10-3|TRBJ2-3|few|.
TGTGCCATCAGCACAATGCTTTATACGCAGTATTTT
CAISTMLYTQYF
>TRBV11-3|TRBJ2-5|.|.
TGTGCCAGCAGCGCGGACAATAAAGAGACCCAGTACTTC
CASSADNKETQYF
>TRBV24-1|TRBJ1-2|.|.
TGTGCCACCAGTGATTTGAGGGCGGGAGGCTATGGCTACACCTTC
CATSDLRAGGYGYTF
>TRBV19|TRBJ1-1|few|TRBD1
TGTGCCAGTAGGATACAGGGGGCGGCCGCTGAAGCTTTCTTT
CASRIQGAAAEAFF
>TRBV7-3|TRBJ2-1|once|.
TGTGCCAGCAGCCTAGGGACATCCAATGAGCAGTTCTTC
CASSLGTSNEQFF
>TRBV6-6|TRBJ1-5|few|.
TGTGCCAGCAGTTACGGTGCGGGATATAGCAATCAGCCCCAGCATTTT
CASSYGAGYSNQPQHF
>TRBV10-3|TRBJ1-2|.|TRBD1
TGTGCCATCAAACCCACCGGGACAGGGAGAGGCTACACCTTC
CAIKPTGTGRGYTF
>TRBV10-2|TRBJ2-5|once|TRBD2
TGCGCCAGCAGAGAAGCGGGGGGGAGACAAGAGACCCAGTACTTC
CASREAGGRQETQYF
>TRBV10-3|TRBJ1-1|.|.
TGTGCCATCAGTGAGCGCCAGGGGAACACTGAAGCTTTCTTT
CAISERQGNTEAFF
>TRBV6-5|TRBJ2-7|.|TRBD2
TGTGCCAGCAGCCCGCGGGAGGGGGACTACGAGCAGTACTTC
CASSPREGDYEQYF
>TRBV28|TRBJ2-7|.|TRBD2
TGTGCCAGCACGATCGGGGGCCTAGCGGGAGGGGATCGGCAGTACTTC
CASTIGGLAGGDRQYF
>TRBV7-3|TRBJ1-1|once|.
TGTGCCAGCAGGCCCGGGGGGGTAAACACTGAAGCTTTCTTT
CASRPGGVNTEAFF
>TRBV5-1|TRBJ2-7|.|.
TGCGCCAGCAGCCCAAACTTCTACGAGCAGTACTTC
CASSPNFYEQYF
>TRBV9|TRBJ1-1|.|.
TGTGCCAGCAGCGTATTGCAGGGTGGTCTGGCTTTCTTT
CASSVLQGGLAFF
>TRBV5-1|TRBJ2-1|.|.
TGCGCCAGCAGCTTGGGGCGAGGCGGGACCTCCTACAATGAGCAGTTCTTC
CASSLGRGGTSYNEQFF
>TRBV5-1|TRBJ1-1|.|.
TGCGCCAGCAGCTTGGTCGCAGGCTCTGAAGCTTTCTTT
CASSLVAGSEAFF
>TRBV10-2|TRBJ1-1|.|TRBD1
TGCGCCAGCAGTGAGGCGGGGACAGGGGGCATGAACACTGAAGCTTTCTTT
CASSEAGTGGMNTEAFF
>TRBV11-2|TRBJ1-2|once|TRBD1
TGTGCCAGCAGCTTAGGGGACAGGGCGGTGAGTGGCTACACCTTC
CASSLGDRAVSGYTF
>TRBV6-4|TRBJ1-6|.|.
TGTGCCAGCAGTGTAGGGGGAAGTGATAATTCACCCCTCCACTTT
CASSVGGSDNSPLHF
>TRBV9|TRBJ1-4|.|.
TGTGCACCCCAGGCGGGGGATAATGAAAAACTGTTTTTT
CAPQAGDNEKLFF
>TRBV5-6|TRBJ1-2|.|.
TGTGCCAGCAGCTTGGACAGCGGGGGACATGGCTACACCTTC
CASSLDSGGHGYTF
>TRBV13|TRBJ1-1|.|.
TGTGCCAGCAGCTTAGGGGGCCACAGGGCTTTCTTT
CASSLGGHRAFF
>TRBV7-6|TRBJ1-3|.|.
TGTGCCAGCAGCTCGGGACACCACGACTACGGAAACACCATATATTTT
CASSSGHHDYGNTIYF
>TRBV6-6|TRBJ2-3|.|TRBD1
TGTGCCAGCACAGGGGGCCGGGCAGATACGCAGTATTTT
CASTGGRADTQYF
>TRBV4-1|TRBJ1-6|.|.
TGCGCCAGCAGCCCAACGACAGCAAATTCACCCCTCCACTTT
CASSPTTANSPLHF
>TRBV5-6|TRBJ2-1|.|TRBD1
TGTGCCAGCAGCGTACCGGGACAGGGTCTAAATGAGCAGTTCTTC
CASSVPGQGLNEQFF
>TRBV6-4|TRBJ2-2|.|.
TGTGCCAGCATCGTAAGTCGGGGAAACACCGGGGAGCTGTTTTTT
CASIVSRGNTGELFF
>TRBV5-1|TRBJ2-1|.|TRBD1
TGCGCCAGCAGCTCGGGACAGGTTGTGTATGAGCAGTTCTTC
CASSSGQVVYEQFF
>TRBV2|TRBJ1-3|.|TRBD1
TGTGCCAGCAGTCCCGGGACAGACCATGGAAACACCATATATTTT
CASSPGTDHGNTIYF
>TRBV6-5|TRBJ1-2|.|.
TGTGCCAGCAGTTACTCGGCGGGGGACTATGGCTACACCTTC
CASSYSAGDYGYTF
>TRBV28|TRBJ2-5|.|.
.
CASSSSGVAAKETQYF
>TRBV19|TRBJ2-2|.|.
TGTGCCAGTAGTATGGGGGGACGGGCGACCGGGGAGCTGTTTTTT
CASSMGGRATGELFF
>TRBV5-1|TRBJ2-1|.|TRBD1
TGCGCCAGCAGCTTGGAGACAGGGACCGTTAGGGAGCAGTTCTTC
CASSLETGTVREQFF
>TRBV7-9|TRBJ2-5|.|.
TGTGCCAGCAGCTCTTACCTTACCCCCGGGGAGAGTTTGTACTTC
CASSSYLTPGESLYF
>TRBV13|TRBJ1-3|.|.
TGTGCCAGCAGCAGAAAGACAGCTAGCTCTGGAAACACCATATATTTT
CASSRKTASSGNTIYF
>TRBV29-1|TRBJ2-1|once|.
TGCAGCGTAACCAAGGGAGGTACGCATGAGCAGTTCTTC
CSVTKGGTHEQFF
>TRBV6-5|TRBJ1-4|few|TRBD1
TGTGCCAGCAGCAAGGGGACAGATCATGAAAAACTGTTTTTT
CASSKGTDHEKLFF
>TRBV21-1|TRBJ1-4|.|.
TGTGCCAGCAGCTCCGACAGGGCAATTGAAAAACTGTTTTTT
CASSSDRAIEKLFF
>TRBV6-5|TRBJ1-2|.|.
TGTGCCAGCAGCGCACAGCTTAACTATGGCTACACCTTC
CASSAQLNYGYTF
>TRBV19|TRBJ1-1|.|TRBD1
TGTGCCAGTAGTACTCGACAGGGGTCGGGCACTGAAGCTTTCTTT
CASSTRQGSGTEAFF
>TRBV7-9|TRBJ1-2|.|TRBD1
TGTGCCAGCAGCCCTCGTCTCAGGGGGCGGAGATGGGAAGATGGCTACACCTTC
CASSPRLRGRRWEDGYTF
>TRBV27|TRBJ2-7|.|TRBD1
TGTGCCAGCAGTTTTTCTTACAGGGGTTACGAGCAGTACTTC
CASSFSYRGYEQYF
>TRBV6-1|TRBJ2-5|.|.
TGTGCCAGCAGTGAAGGAGGCGGGGTAACTCAGGAGACCCAGTACTTC
CASSEGGGVTQETQYF
>TRBV9|TRBJ2-3|.|.
TGTGCCAGCAGCGTAGCTAACGGGGGATGGGGAGATACGCAGTATTTT
CASSVANGGWGDTQYF
>TRBV18|TRBJ1-5|once|TRBD1
TGTGCCAGCTCACCTCAGGGGGCGGTTCAGCCCCAGCATTTT
CASSPQGAVQPQHF
>TRBV7-8|TRBJ2-3|.|.
TGTGCCAGCAGCTCCTACCGGGTCGACCCCTCAGATACGCAGTATTTT
CASSSYRVDPSDTQYF
>TRBV24-1|TRBJ2-5|.|.
TGTGCCACCAGTGATTTGAGCAGGGGTGAGACCCAGTACTTC
CATSDLSRGETQYF
>TRBV20-1|TRBJ1-2|once|TRBD1
TGCAAGACAGGGTGGGTTGATGGCTACACCTTC
CKTGWVDGYTF
>TRBV9|TRBJ2-2|.|.
TGTGCCAGCAGGGCGTACCAGGTGGCCGGGGAGCTGTTTTTT
CASRAYQVAGELFF
>TRBV7-9|TRBJ2-2|.|.
TGTGCCAGCAGCTTAGGGACACTCAACACCGGGGAGCTGTTTTTT
CASSLGTLNTGELFF